The 15 T cell receptor beta chains given below trace back to one sample, sequenced in a study of PD-L1 blockade in urothelial cancer. The repertoire was sequenced with immunoSEQ multiplex PCR; TCRdb's copy has only in-frame clones and lacks some. The sample has about 100,000 clones, about nine tenths seen once. This sample comprised PBMCs, obtained around atezolizumab (anti-PD-L1) treatment. The source is an elderly woman with urothelial cancer.

The rearrangement links TRBV6-5 to TRBJ1-4; D gene uncertain. Germline V gene lookup returns CDR1 MNHEY and CDR2 SVGAGI. With 4 bases removed from V and 8 bases from J, the gap between germline ends came to 11 bases. The CDR3 is made up of 13 amino acids. CDR3 loop: CASSSALEEKLFF. In DNA form, the CDR3 reads TGTGCCAGCAGTTCGGCACTGGAGGAAAAACTGTTTTTT.

This clone has a single count. The chain joins TRBV6-1 to TRBJ2-1, with 9 bases identical to TRBD1. The germline V gene encodes CDR1 MNHNS and CDR2 SASEGT. J gave up 5 bases and V 10 bases, and 9 bases lay outside the gene matches. The CDR3 sequence is 14 residues long. The DNA of the CDR3 is TGTGCCACCGAACGGGACAGGGTAGACAATGAGCAGTTCTTC. As protein: CATERDRVDNEQFF.

The V and J genes are TRBV23-1 and TRBJ2-1; 9 bases align to TRBD2. Being an ORF, TRBV23-1 has a function that is uncertain. The CDR3 is made up of 18 amino acids. The trim removed 6 bases at V and 6 bases at J, leaving 18 bases unmatched. CDR3 sequence (DNA): TGCGCCAGCAGCCTGGGTCGTAGCGGGAGCAGGGGGGGCAATGAGCAGTTCTTC. As protein: CASSLGRSGSRGGNEQFF.

This chain uses TRBV2 with TRBJ1-1, with 7 bases aligning to TRBD1. Germline values: CDR1 SNHLY, CDR2 FYNNEI. The CDR3 runs 15 residues. Unmatched junction bases numbered 4, after V lost 2 bases and J lost 1 base. The CDR3 DNA reads as TGTGCCAGCAGTGAACAGGGGGTGAGGAACACTGAAGCTTTCTTT. Its protein is CASSEQGVRNTEAFF.

J is TRBJ2-7 and V is TRBV9; a weak D match, TRBD2 (5 bases). V shed 4 bases and J shed 1 base, with 12 bases lying between them. Germline loops: CDR1 SGDLS, CDR2 YYNGEE. The CDR3 has 14 amino acids. The DNA of the CDR3 is TGTGCCAGCAGCTCCGGGGAGCCTTCCTACGAGCAGTACTTC. It translates to CASSSGEPSYEQYF.

The CDR3 spells CASNSGSLPLHF. The CDR3, as DNA: TGTGCCAGTAATTCGGGGAGCCTACCCCTCCACTTT. The V and J genes are TRBV30 and TRBJ1-6; unclear D gene. The CDR3 has 12 amino acids. The V gene lost 8 bases and the J gene lost 12 bases, with 17 bases spanning the gap. Per the germline V gene, CDR1 is GTSNPN and CDR2 is SVGIG (reference sequence).

Here the CDR3 DNA reads TGCGCCAGCAGCTTGGAGTCTAGCGGGAGAGTCGAGCAGTTCTTC. Protein product: CASSLESSGRVEQFF. V is TRBV5-1 and J is TRBJ2-1; 10 bases match TRBD2. CDR1 and CDR2 from the germline V gene are SGHRS and YFSETQ. CDR3 length: 15 amino acids. V was pared by 0 bases and J by 10 bases, with 7 bases of the junction left unmatched.

This sequence joins TRBV28 and TRBJ2-7; TRBD2 aligns across 10 bases. The CDR3 runs 13 residues. Losses at the gene ends were 6 bases for V and 4 bases for J; bases not matched to a gene: 3. CDR1 is MDHEN and CDR2 is SYDVKM in the germline V gene. CDR3 nucleotides: TGTGCCAGCAGACCTAGCGGGAGATACGAGCAGTACTTC. Its translation: CASRPSGRYEQYF.

V usage is TRBV7-2 and J usage is TRBJ2-1; 7 bases line up with TRBD2. The CDR3 runs 13 residues. Germline lookup yields CDR1 SGHTA and CDR2 FQGNSA. Unmatched junction bases numbered 6, after V lost 3 bases and J lost 10 bases. The CDR3 region is CASSFGGVGEQFF. The CDR3 nucleotides read TGTGCCAGCAGCTTTGGGGGGGTGGGGGAGCAGTTCTTC.

The rearrangement uses TRBV9 and TRBJ2-7; 10 bases map to TRBD1. The V gene end was trimmed by 0 bases and the J gene end by 3 bases; junction bases not matched to a gene: 6. The germline CDR1 and CDR2 sequences are SGDLS and YYNGEE. This CDR3 region has 16 residues. The CDR3 loop reads CASSVGGQGPFYEQYF. As DNA, the CDR3 is TGTGCCAGCAGCGTAGGGGGACAGGGGCCTTTCTACGAGCAGTACTTC.

This chain connects TRBV11-2 to TRBJ2-1, with D unclear. The V and J ends lost 6 bases and 0 bases respectively, with 12 bases between them. Germline values: CDR1 SGHAT, CDR2 FQNNGV. This CDR3 region has 15 residues. CDR3 loop: CASRPSESSYNEQFF. The CDR3 DNA is TGTGCCAGCAGACCGAGTGAGAGCTCCTACAATGAGCAGTTCTTC.

The V gene is TRBV6-1, the J gene TRBJ1-4; 8 nucleotides match TRBD1. The CDR3 runs to 14 residues. Germline V gives CDR1 MNHNS, CDR2 SASEGT. V was clipped by 10 bases and J by 2 bases; unmatched bases: 6. The CDR3 loop reads CATNRGMTNEKLFF. DNA for the CDR3: TGTGCCACAAACAGGGGGATGACTAATGAAAAACTGTTTTTT.

The V and J genes are TRBV7-6 and TRBJ2-7; D unclear. This CDR3 is 14 amino acids long. CDR1 is SGHVS and CDR2 is FNYEAQ in the germline V gene. The V end lost 0 bases, the J end lost 3 bases, and 9 bases lay between the germline ends. CDR3 amino acids: CASSLAYPGYEQYF. CDR3 in DNA: TGTGCCAGCAGCTTAGCTTACCCGGGCTACGAGCAGTACTTC.

Note on this clone: The junction departs from the called germline gene at one end, perhaps through a read error. The chain employs TRBV4-2 and TRBJ1-4; possible D gene TRBD1, 5 bases. Germline-derived CDR1 and CDR2 are LGHNA and YNFKEQ. CDR3 length equals 14 residues. In DNA form, the CDR3 reads TGTGCCAGCAGCCCGGGACCGGGGGGGAAAAATCTGTTTTTT. It yields the protein CASSPGPGGKNLFF.

V usage is TRBV15 and J usage is TRBJ2-7; D is possibly TRBD1 (6 bases). The CDR3 length is 13 residues. Germline CDR1 LNHNV, CDR2 YYDKDF (reference sequence). The V and J ends lost 5 bases and 3 bases respectively, with 11 bases between them. The CDR3 coding sequence is TGTGCCACCAGCGGAGGACAGAACTACGAGCAGTACTTC. Its protein product is CATSGGQNYEQYF.